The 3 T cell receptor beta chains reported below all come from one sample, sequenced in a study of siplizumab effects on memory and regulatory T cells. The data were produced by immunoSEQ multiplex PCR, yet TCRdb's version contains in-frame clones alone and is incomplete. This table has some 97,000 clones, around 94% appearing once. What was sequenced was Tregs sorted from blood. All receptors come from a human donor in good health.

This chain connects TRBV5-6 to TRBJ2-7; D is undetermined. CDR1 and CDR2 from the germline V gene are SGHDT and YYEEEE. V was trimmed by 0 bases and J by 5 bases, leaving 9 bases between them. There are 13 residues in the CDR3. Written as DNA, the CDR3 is TGTGCCAGCAGCTTGGTGGGGTTTCACGAGCAGTACTTC. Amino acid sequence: CASSLVGFHEQYF. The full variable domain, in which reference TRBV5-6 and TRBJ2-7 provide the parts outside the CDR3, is DAGVTQSPTHLIKTRGQQVTLRCSPKSGHDTVSWYQQALGQGPQFIFQYYEEEERQRGNFPDRFSGHQFPNYSSELNVNALLLGDSALYLCASSLVGFHEQYFGPGTRLTVT.

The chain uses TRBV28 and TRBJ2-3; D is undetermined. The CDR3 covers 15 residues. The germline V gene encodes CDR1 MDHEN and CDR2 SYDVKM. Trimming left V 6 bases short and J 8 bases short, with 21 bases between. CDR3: CASRTIGIVPSTQYF. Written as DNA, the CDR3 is TGTGCCAGCAGAACAATTGGCATCGTTCCTTCTACGCAGTATTTT.

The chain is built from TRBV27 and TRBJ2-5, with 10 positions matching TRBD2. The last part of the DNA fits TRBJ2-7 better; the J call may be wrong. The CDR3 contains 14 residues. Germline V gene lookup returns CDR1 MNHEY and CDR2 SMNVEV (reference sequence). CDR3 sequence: CASNRGLAPYEQYF. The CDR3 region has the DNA TGTGCCAGCAACCGGGGACTAGCGCCCTACGAGCAGTACTTC.